This T cell receptor beta chain appears in the sequencing data of a study of cytomegalovirus exposure and HLA in healthy donors. This PCR relied on a set of 60 Vbeta primers and 13 Jbeta primers. Under the authors' procedure: An analysis that came later counted around 80 million unique TCR beta chains, approximately 9.9 million shared. TCRdb keeps only in-frame clones here, not all; method: immunoSEQ multiplex PCR. V and J calls and clone size are copied from that table; D and trimming were computed from the DNA. The sample contains about 110,000 clones, around 86% of which appear only once. Of note for this clone: Other DNA sequences from this sample encode an identical CDR3 as well.

Sequencing used PBMCs. The source is a woman aged 30 to 39 in good health and CMV-seronegative.

The CDR3 sequence: CASSYNQETQYF. The CDR3 bases are TGCGCCAGCAGCTACAACCAAGAGACCCAGTACTTC. V usage is TRBV5-1 and J usage is TRBJ2-5; D remains ambiguous. The CDR3 covers 12 residues. Trimming left V 3 bases short and J 0 bases short, with 3 bases between. Germline V gene lookup returns CDR1 SGHRS and CDR2 YFSETQ. Looking up the rest from reference TRBV5-1 and TRBJ2-5 gives the full variable domain: KAGVTQTPRYLIKTRGQQVTLSCSPISGHRSVSWYQQTPGQGLQFLFEYFSETQRNKGNFPGRFSGRQFSNSRSEMNVSTLELGDSALYLCASSYNQETQYFGPGTRLLVL.